Given below is one T cell receptor (beta chain) in context. No antigen is known for it. The CDR3 is 15 amino acids. V lost 3 bases to trimming and J lost 1 base, with 12 bases between them. The germline V gene has CDR1 LNHDA and CDR2 SQIVND (reference sequence). The study ran the assay at deep level. Data came from immunoSEQ multiplex PCR; TCRdb stores just in-frame clones and leaves some out. The repertoire includes over a million clones, about 80% of them detected once, and roughly 0.56% sits in the top ten. This record comes from a study of shared clonotypes between healthy human individuals. Study-wide context: Three plates were used per donor for CD4 naive, three for CD4 memory, two for CD8 naive and one for CD8 memory. Regarding the study as a whole: Investigators expected sequencing depth to affect clonotype sharing among donors. It was the non-shared clonotypes that had lower generation probabilities than clonotypes shared by all four donors.

The V and J genes are TRBV19 and TRBJ1-1; D is undetermined. The origin of this receptor is a man younger than 35 in good health. Some clones in this sample may be carry-over from other donors' samples. Sequenced sample: memory CD4+ T cells from PBMCs. Subset specified: CD45RA-negative fraction. For the CDR3, the DNA is TGTGCCAGTAGTATTATCGGGCGGGCGAACACTGAAGCTTTCTTT. Protein sequence: CASSIIGRANTEAFF.